This T cell receptor beta chain comes out of a study of T cell responses to AZD1222 COVID-19 vaccine. Study results and limitations: Sampled repertoires all dated from after the peak T cell response. The reported proportion of spike-specific TCRs targeting unmutated variant regions was nearly half. In a largely white British group with more females than males, clonal diversity was possibly underestimated.

As regards this clone: Its antigen remains unidentified.

Germline assignment: CDR1 LGHDT and CDR2 YNNKEL (reference sequence). V lost 2 bases, J lost 2 bases, and 4 bases stayed unmatched. The CDR3 consists of 15 residues. Second doses that came at about 4 or about 12 weeks were put together. The repertoire was sequenced with immunoSEQ multiplex PCR; TCRdb's copy has only in-frame clones and lacks some. This table has 75,000 to 95,000 clones, 80% to 95% appearing once. Material: peripheral blood, obtained 28 days after the second AZD1222 dose. This chain joins TRBV3-1 (or the pseudogene TRBV3-2) and TRBJ2-3; TRBD1 agrees at 7 bases. This TCR came from an adult who received the AZD1222 COVID-19 vaccine. The CDR3 DNA reads TGTGCCAGCAGCCAACGCAGGGGGTCCACAGATACGCAGTATTTT. This sequence encodes CASSQRRGSTDTQYF.